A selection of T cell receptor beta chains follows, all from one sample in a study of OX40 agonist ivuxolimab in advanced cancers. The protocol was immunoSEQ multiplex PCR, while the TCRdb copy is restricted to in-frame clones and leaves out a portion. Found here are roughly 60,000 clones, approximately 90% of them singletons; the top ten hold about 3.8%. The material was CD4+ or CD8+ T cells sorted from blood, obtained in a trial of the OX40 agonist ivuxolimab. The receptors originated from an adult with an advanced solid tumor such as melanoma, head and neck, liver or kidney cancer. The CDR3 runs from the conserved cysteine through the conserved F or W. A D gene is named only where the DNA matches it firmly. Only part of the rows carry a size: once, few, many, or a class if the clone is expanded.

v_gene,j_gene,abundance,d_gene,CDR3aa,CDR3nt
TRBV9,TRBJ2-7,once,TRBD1,CASSLRGTGDAEQYF,TGTGCCAGCAGCCTCCGTGGGACAGGGGACGCAGAGCAGTACTTC
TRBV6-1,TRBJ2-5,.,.,CASSESPYQETQYF,TGTGCCAGCAGTGAATCCCCGTACCAAGAGACCCAGTACTTC
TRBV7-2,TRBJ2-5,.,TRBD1,CASSKQGQETQYF,TGTGCCAGCTCGAAACAGGGGCAAGAGACCCAGTACTTC
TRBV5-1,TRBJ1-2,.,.,CASSLESSPLTSGGYTF,TGCGCCAGCAGCTTGGAGAGTTCCCCACTCACCTCGGGTGGCTACACCTTC
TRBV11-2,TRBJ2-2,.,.,CASSLRTSSYTGELFF,TGTGCCAGCAGCTTACGGACATCCTCTTACACCGGGGAGCTGTTTTTT
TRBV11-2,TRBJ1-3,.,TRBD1,CASSDRWTGAGNTIYF,TGTGCCAGCAGCGACCGGTGGACAGGGGCTGGAAACACCATATATTTT
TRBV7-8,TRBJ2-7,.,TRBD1,CASSPRGQVEYEQYF,TGTGCCAGCAGCCCCAGGGGACAGGTTGAGTACGAGCAGTACTTC
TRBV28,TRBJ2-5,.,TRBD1,CASSFNRGKETQYF,TGTGCCAGCAGTTTTAACAGGGGGAAGGAGACCCAGTACTTC
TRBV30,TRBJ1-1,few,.,CAWTRGLAEAFF,TGTGCCTGGACCAGGGGCCTCGCTGAAGCTTTCTTT
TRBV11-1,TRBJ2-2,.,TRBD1,CASSLGFLGTGPNTGELFF,TGTGCCAGCAGCTTAGGATTTCTCGGGACAGGGCCGAACACCGGGGAGCTGTTTTTT
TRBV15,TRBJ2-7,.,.,CATSRGGISYEQYF,TGTGCCACCAGCAGAGGGGGGATTTCCTACGAGCAGTACTTC
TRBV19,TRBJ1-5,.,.,CASFTPGQPQHF,TGTGCCAGTTTTACTCCGGGGCAGCCCCAGCATTTT
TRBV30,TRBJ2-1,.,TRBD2,CAWSRGAGGHNEQFF,TGTGCCTGGAGTAGAGGAGCGGGGGGTCACAATGAGCAGTTCTTC
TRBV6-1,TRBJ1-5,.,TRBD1,CATKGTANQPQHF,TGTGCCACCAAGGGGACAGCTAATCAGCCCCAGCATTTT
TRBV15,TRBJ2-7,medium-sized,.,CATSKGLYEQYF,TGTGCCACCAGTAAGGGACTCTACGAGCAGTACTTC
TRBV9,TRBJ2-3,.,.,CASSVVVQDTQYF,TGTGCCAGCAGCGTAGTGGTCCAAGATACGCAGTATTTT
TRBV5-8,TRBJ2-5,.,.,CASSGETALGETQYF,TGTGCCAGCAGCGGGGAGACAGCATTGGGGGAGACCCAGTACTTC
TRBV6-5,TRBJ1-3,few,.,CASSSTSVSGNTIYF,TGTGCCAGCAGTTCCACCAGCGTATCTGGAAACACCATATATTTT
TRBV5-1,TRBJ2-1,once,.,CASNIATNNEQFF,TGCGCCAGCAACATTGCGACTAACAATGAGCAGTTCTTC
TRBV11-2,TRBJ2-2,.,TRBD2,CASSPGRGNTGELFF,TGTGCCAGCAGCCCCGGGAGGGGGAACACCGGGGAGCTGTTTTTT
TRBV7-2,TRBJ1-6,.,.,CASSDRGQKDSPLHF,TGTGCCAGCAGCGACCGGGGCCAAAAAGATTCACCCCTCCACTTT
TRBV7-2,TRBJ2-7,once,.,CASSLDRGGEQYF,TGTGCCAGCAGCTTAGACAGGGGAGGCGAGCAGTACTTC
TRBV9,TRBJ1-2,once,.,CASSLSSIGGIYTF,TGTGCCAGCAGCCTCTCGTCCATTGGGGGCATCTACACCTTC
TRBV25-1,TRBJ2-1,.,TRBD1,CASTTTGLKREQFF,TGTGCCAGCACTACGACAGGGTTGAAACGGGAGCAGTTCTTC
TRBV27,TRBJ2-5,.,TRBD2,CASSIGLAGNGFRRRETQYF,TGTGCCAGCAGCATTGGACTAGCGGGGAACGGATTTCGTCGGAGAGAGACCCAGTACTTC
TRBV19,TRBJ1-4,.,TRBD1,CASRTGWDEKLFF,TGTGCCAGTAGGACAGGGTGGGATGAAAAACTGTTTTTT
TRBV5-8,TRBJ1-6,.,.,CASSVVVASSYNSPLHF,TGTGCCAGCAGCGTGGTTGTTGCCAGCTCCTATAATTCACCCCTCCACTTT
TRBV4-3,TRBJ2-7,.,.,CASSQDITADYEQYF,TGCGCCAGCAGCCAAGATATAACGGCAGACTACGAGCAGTACTTC
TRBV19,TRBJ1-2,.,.,CASTPTNYGYTF,TGTGCCAGTACCCCCACTAACTATGGCTACACCTTC
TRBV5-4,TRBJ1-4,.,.,CASSLHPTTNEKLFF,TGTGCCAGCAGCTTACATCCCACAACTAATGAAAAACTGTTTTTT
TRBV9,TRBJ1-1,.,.,CASSVVRGFTEAFF,TGTGCCAGCAGCGTAGTTCGAGGATTCACTGAAGCTTTCTTT
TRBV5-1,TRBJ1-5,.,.,CASSLFTGQPQHF,TGCGCCAGCAGCTTATTCACCGGACAGCCCCAGCATTTT
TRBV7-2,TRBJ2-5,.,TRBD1,CASSTRTGVQGETQYF,TGTGCCAGCAGCACGCGAACAGGGGTTCAGGGGGAGACCCAGTACTTC
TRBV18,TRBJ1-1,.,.,CASSPTLFEAFF,TGTGCCAGCTCACCAACCCTTTTTGAAGCTTTCTTT
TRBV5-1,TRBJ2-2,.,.,CASSLGGSGELFF,TGCGCCAGCAGCTTGGGGGGTTCCGGGGAGCTGTTTTTT
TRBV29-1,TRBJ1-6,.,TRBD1,CSARTGELGSPLHF,TGCAGCGCCCGGACAGGGGAGTTGGGTTCACCCCTCCACTTT
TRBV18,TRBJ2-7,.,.,CASSSGPRAYEQYF,TGTGCCAGCTCGTCTGGGCCGAGGGCCTACGAGCAGTACTTC
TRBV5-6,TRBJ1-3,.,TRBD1,CASSNRDRGSGNTIYF,TGTGCCAGCAGCAACAGGGACAGGGGATCTGGAAACACCATATATTTT
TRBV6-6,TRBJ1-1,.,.,CASTYNRDTEAFF,TGTGCCAGCACATATAATAGGGACACTGAAGCTTTCTTT
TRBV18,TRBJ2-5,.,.,CASSLGAEETQYF,TGTGCCAGCTCCCTCGGGGCGGAAGAGACCCAGTACTTC
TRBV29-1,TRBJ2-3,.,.,CSVDGPGGTDTQYF,TGCAGCGTTGATGGGCCGGGGGGCACAGATACGCAGTATTTT
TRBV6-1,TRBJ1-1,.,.,CASSDLQPTGSTEAFF,TGTGCCAGCAGTGACTTGCAACCAACAGGGAGCACTGAAGCTTTCTTT
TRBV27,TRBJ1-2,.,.,CASSPRGIVVYYGYTF,TGTGCCAGCAGCCCCAGGGGAATAGTGGTTTACTATGGCTACACCTTC
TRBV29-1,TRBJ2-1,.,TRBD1,CSVDRGQGEQFF,TGCAGCGTGGACAGGGGGCAGGGTGAGCAGTTCTTC
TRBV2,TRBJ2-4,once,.,CASSEQPKNIQYF,TGTGCCAGCAGTGAACAACCGAAAAACATTCAGTACTTC